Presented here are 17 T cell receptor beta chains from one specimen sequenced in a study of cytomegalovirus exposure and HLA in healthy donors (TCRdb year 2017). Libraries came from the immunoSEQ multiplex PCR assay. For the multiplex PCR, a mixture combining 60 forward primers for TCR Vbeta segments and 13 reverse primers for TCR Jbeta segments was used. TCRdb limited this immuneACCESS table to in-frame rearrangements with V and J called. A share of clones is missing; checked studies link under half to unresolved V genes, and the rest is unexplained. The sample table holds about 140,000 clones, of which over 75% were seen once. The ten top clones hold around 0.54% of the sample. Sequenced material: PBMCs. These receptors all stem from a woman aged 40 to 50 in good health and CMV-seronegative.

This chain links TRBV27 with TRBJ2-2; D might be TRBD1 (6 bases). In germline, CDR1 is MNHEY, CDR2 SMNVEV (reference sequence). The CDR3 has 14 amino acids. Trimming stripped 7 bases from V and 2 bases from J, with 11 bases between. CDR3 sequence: CASKWDTNTGELFF. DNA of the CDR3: TGTGCCAGCAAATGGGACACTAACACCGGGGAGCTGTTTTTT.

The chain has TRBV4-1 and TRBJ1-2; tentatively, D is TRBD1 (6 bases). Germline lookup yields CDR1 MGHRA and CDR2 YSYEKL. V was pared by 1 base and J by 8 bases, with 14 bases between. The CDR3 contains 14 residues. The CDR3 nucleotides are TGCGCCAGCAGCCAAGTTGGACAGTCCAAGGGCTACACCTTC. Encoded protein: CASSQVGQSKGYTF.

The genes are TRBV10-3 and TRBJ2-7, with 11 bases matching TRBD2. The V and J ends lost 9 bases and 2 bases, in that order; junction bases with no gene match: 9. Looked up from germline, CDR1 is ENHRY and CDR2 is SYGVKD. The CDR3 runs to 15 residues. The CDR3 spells CAIGTSGPEAYEQYF. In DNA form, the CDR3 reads TGTGCCATAGGGACTAGCGGCCCGGAGGCCTACGAGCAGTACTTC.

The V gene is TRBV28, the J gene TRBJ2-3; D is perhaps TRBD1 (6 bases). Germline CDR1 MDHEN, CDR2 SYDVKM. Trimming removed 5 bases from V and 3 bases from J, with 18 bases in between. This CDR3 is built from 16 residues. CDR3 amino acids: CASSAPQGRITDTQYF. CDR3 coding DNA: TGTGCCAGCAGTGCACCACAGGGTCGGATTACAGATACGCAGTATTTT.

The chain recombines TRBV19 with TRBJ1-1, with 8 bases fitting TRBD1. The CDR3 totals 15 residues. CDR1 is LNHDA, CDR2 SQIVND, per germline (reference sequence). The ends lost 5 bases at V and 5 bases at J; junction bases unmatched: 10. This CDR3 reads CASSPGGAGETEAFF. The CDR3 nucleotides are TGTGCCAGTAGTCCAGGGGGCGCGGGGGAGACTGAAGCTTTCTTT.

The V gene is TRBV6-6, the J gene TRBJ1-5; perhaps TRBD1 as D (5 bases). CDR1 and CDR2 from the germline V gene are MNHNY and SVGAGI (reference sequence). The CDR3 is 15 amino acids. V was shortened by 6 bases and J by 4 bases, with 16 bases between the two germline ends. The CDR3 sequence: CASRLNGPGNQPQHF. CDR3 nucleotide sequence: TGTGCCAGCAGGCTGAATGGCCCAGGGAATCAGCCCCAGCATTTT.

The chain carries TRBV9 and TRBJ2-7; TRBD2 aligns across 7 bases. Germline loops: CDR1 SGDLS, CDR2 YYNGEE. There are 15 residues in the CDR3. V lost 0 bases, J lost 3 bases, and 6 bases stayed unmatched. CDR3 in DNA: TGTGCCAGCAGCGTAGCTGGGGGGGTTTTCTACGAGCAGTACTTC. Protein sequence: CASSVAGGVFYEQYF.

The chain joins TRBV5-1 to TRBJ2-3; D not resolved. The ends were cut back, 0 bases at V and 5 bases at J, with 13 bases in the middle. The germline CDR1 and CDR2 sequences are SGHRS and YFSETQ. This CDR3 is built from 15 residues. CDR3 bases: TGCGCCAGCAGCTTGGCCCCGGAAACGGGAGATACGCAGTATTTT. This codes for CASSLAPETGDTQYF.

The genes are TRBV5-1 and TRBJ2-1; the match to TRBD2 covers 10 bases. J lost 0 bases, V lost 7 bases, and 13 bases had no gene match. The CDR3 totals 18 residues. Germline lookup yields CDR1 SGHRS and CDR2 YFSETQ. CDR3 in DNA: TGCGCCAGCTCCAGGTCCCCTAGCGGGAGTTTCTCCTACAATGAGCAGTTCTTC. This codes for CASSRSPSGSFSYNEQFF.

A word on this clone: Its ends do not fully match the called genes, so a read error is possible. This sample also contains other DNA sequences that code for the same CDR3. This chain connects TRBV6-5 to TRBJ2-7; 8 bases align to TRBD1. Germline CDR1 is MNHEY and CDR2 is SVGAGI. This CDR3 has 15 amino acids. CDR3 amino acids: CASSYTTGAPYEQYF. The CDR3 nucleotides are TGTGCCAGTAGTTACACGACAGGGGCCCCGTACGAGCAGTACTTC.

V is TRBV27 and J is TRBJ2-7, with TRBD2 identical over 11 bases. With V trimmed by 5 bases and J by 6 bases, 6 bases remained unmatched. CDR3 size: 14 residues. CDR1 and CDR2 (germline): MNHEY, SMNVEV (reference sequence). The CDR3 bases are TGTGCCAGCAGTGGGACTAGCGGACGCTTCGAGCAGTACTTC. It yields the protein CASSGTSGRFEQYF.

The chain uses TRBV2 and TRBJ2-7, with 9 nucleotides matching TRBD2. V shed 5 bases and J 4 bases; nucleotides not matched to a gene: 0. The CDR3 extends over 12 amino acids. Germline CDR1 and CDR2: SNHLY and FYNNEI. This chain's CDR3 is CASSTSGYEQYF. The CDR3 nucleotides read TGTGCCAGCAGTACTAGCGGGTACGAGCAGTACTTC.

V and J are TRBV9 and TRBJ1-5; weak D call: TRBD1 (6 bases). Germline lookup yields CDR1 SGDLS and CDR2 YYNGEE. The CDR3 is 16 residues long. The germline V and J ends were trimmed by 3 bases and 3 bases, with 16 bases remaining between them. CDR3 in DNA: TGTGCCAGCAGCGGTCGACAGGAGCCCTTCAATCAGCCCCAGCATTTT. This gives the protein CASSGRQEPFNQPQHF.

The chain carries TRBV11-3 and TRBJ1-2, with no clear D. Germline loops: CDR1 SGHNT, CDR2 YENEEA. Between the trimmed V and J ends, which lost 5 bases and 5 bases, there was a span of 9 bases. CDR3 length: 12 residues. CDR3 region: CASSPGGYGYTF. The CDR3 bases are TGTGCCAGCAGCCCGGGTGGGTATGGCTACACCTTC.

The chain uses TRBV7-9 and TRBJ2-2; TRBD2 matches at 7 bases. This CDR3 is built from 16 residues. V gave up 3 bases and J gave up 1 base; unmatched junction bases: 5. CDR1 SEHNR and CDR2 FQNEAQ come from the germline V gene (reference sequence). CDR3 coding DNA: TGTGCCAGCAGCTTCGGCGGGAGCCGGAACACCGGGGAGCTGTTTTTT. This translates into CASSFGGSRNTGELFF. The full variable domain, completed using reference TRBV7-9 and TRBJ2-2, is DTGVSQNPRHKITKRGQNVTFRCDPISEHNRLYWYRQTLGQGPEFLTYFQNEAQLEKSRLLSDRFSAERPKGSFSTLEIQRTEQGDSAMYLCASSFGGSRNTGELFFGEGSRLTVL.

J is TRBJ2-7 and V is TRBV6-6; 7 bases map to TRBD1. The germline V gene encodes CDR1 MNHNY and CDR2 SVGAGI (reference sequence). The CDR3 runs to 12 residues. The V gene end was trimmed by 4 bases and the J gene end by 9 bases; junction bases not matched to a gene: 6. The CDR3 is CASSSARQGQYF. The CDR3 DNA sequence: TGTGCCAGCAGTTCCGCCCGACAGGGGCAGTACTTC.

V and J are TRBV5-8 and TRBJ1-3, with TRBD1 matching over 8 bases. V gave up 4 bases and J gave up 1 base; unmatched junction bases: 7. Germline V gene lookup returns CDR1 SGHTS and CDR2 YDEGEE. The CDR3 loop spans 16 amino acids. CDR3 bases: TGTGCCAGCAGCCCCGACAGGGGTATTTCTGGAAACACCATATATTTT. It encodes CASSPDRGISGNTIYF.